This TCR beta chain was sequenced in a study of CD8+ T cells in alopecia areata. Trimming took off 2 bases at V and 6 bases at J, with 24 bases between the two ends. Per germline, CDR1 LNHNV and CDR2 YYDKDF (reference sequence). The CDR3 is made up of 18 amino acids. The sample's treatment: oral pan-JAK inhibitor, 5-10 mg twice daily. In each case, RNA was isolated and then reverse transcribed into cDNA as the sequencing template. Clones were read by immunoSEQ multiplex PCR, and TCRdb kept only the in-frame ones, dropping some. The repertoire consists of fewer than 250,000 clones, with more than 55% occurring once and the leading ten covering approximately 1.2%.

Here the sequenced sample was CD4+ T cells sorted from blood, taken around week 49, from a patient treated with tofacitinib. The sequence was collected from a human donor with alopecia areata. The V and J genes are TRBV15 and TRBJ2-3; D may be TRBD1 (9 bases). The DNA of the CDR3 is TGTGCCACCAGCAGAAGTAGCGGGACAGGGAGGTTTATGGATACGCAGTATTTT. This codes for CATSRSSGTGRFMDTQYF.